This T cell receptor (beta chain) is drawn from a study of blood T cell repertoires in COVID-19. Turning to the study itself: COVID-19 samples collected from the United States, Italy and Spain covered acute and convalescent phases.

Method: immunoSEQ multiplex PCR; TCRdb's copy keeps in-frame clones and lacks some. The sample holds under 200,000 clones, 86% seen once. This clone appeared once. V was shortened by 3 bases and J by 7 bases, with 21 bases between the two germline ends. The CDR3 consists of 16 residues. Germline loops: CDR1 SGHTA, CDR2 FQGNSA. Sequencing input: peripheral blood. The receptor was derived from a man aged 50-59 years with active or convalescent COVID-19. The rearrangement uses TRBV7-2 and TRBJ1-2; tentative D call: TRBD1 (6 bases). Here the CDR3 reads CASSFKSGQGMGGYTF. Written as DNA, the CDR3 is TGTGCCAGCAGCTTTAAGTCCGGCCAGGGGATGGGTGGCTACACCTTC.